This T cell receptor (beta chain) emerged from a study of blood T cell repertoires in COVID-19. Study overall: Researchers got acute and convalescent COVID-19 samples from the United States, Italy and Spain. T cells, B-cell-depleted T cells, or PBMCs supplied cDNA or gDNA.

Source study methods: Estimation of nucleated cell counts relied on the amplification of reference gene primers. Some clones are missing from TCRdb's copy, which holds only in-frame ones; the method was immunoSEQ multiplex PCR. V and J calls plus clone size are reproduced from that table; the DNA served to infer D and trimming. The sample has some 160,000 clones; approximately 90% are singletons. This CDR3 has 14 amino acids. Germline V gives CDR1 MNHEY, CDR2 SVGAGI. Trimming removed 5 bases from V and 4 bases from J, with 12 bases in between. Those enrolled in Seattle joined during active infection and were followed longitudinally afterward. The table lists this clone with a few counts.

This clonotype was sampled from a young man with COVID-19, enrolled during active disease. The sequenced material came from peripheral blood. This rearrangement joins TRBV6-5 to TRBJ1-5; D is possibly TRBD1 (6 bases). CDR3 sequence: CASSPTGPNQPQHF. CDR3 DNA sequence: TGTGCCAGCAGTCCGACAGGTCCAAATCAGCCCCAGCATTTT.